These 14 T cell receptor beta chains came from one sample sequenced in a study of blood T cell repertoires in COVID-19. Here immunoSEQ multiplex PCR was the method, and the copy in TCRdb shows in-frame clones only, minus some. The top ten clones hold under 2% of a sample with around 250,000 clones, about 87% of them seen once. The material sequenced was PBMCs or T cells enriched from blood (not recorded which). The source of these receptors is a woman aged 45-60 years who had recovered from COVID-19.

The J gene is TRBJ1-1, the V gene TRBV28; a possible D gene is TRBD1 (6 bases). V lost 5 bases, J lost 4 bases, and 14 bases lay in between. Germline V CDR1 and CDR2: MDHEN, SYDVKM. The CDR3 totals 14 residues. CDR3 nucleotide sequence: TGTGCCAGCAGTCCGCCAGGGGCGGCCACTGAAGCTTTCTTT. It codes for CASSPPGAATEAFF.

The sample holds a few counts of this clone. CDR3 sequence reads: CASSISPGQGAHEKLFF. CDR3 nucleotide sequence: TGTGCCAGTAGTATCTCCCCCGGACAGGGGGCGCATGAAAAACTGTTTTTT. The chain has TRBV19 and TRBJ1-4; 11 bases match TRBD1. Germline CDR1 reads LNHDA; CDR2 reads SQIVND (reference sequence). The CDR3 is 17 residues long. J lost 6 bases, V lost 3 bases, and 9 bases had no gene match. The whole variable domain, filled in from reference TRBV19 and TRBJ1-4, reads DGGITQSPKYLFRKEGQNVTLSCEQNLNHDAMYWYRQDPGQGLRLIYYSQIVNDFQKGDIAEGYSVSREKKESFPLTVTSAQKNPTAFYLCASSISPGQGAHEKLFFGSGTQLSVL.

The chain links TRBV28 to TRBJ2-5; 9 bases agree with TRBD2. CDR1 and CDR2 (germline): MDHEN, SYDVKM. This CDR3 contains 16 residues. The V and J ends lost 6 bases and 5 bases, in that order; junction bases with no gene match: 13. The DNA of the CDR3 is TGTGCCAGCAGCCTCCGCGGGCGGGAGGGCCGCGAGACCCAGTACTTC. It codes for CASSLRGREGRETQYF.

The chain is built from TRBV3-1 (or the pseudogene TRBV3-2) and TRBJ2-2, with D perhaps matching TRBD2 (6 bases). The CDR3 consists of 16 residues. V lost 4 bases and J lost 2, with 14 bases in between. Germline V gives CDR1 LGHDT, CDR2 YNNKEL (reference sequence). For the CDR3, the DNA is TGTGCCAGCAGCCTCGCCGGGACTCCCAACACCGGGGAGCTGTTTTTT. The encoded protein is CASSLAGTPNTGELFF.

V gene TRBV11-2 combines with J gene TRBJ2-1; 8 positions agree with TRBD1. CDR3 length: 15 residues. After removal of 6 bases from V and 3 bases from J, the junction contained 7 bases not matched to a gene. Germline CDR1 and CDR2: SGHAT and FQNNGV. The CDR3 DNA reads TGTGCCAGCAGTTTCGACAGGGGAGGCTACAATGAGCAGTTCTTC. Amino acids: CASSFDRGGYNEQFF. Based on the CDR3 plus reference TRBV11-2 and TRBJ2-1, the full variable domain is EAGVAQSPRYKIIEKRQSVAFWCNPISGHATLYWYQQILGQGPKLLIQFQNNGVVDDSQLPKDRFSAERLKGVDSTLKIQPAKLEDSAVYLCASSFDRGGYNEQFFGPGTRLTVL.

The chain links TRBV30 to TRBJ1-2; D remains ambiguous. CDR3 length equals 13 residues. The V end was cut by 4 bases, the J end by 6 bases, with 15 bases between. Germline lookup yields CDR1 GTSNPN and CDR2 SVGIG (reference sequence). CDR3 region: CAWTRSGVDGYTF. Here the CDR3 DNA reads TGTGCCTGGACTAGATCGGGTGTTGATGGCTACACCTTC. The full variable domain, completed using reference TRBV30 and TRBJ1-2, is SQTIHQWPATLVQPVGSPLSLECTVEGTSNPNLYWYRQAAGRGLQLLFYSVGIGQISSEVPQNLSASRPQDRQFILSSKKLLLSDSGFYLCAWTRSGVDGYTFGSGTRLTVV.

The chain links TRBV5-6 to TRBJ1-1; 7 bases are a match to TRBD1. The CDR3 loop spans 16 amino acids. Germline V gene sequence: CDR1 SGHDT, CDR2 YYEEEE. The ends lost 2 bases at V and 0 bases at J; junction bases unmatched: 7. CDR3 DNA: TGTGCCAGCAGCTTCTCGACAGGGAGCTTGAACACTGAAGCTTTCTTT. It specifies CASSFSTGSLNTEAFF. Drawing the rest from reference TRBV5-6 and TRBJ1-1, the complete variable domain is DAGVTQSPTHLIKTRGQQVTLRCSPKSGHDTVSWYQQALGQGPQFIFQYYEEEERQRGNFPDRFSGHQFPNYSSELNVNALLLGDSALYLCASSFSTGSLNTEAFFGQGTRLTVV.

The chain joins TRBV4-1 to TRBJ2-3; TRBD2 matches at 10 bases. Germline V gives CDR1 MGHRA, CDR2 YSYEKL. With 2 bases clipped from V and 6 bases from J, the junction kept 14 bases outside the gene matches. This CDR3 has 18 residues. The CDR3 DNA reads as TGCGCCAGCAGCCAAAGGGGTACCCTAGCGGGAGTACCGGATACGCAGTATTTT. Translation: CASSQRGTLAGVPDTQYF.

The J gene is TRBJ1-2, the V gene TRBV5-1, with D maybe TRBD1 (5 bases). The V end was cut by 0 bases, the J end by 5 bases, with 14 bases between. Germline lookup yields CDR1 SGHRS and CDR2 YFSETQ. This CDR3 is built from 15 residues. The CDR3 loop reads CASSLGVREVYGYTF. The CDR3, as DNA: TGCGCCAGCAGCTTGGGTGTCAGGGAGGTGTATGGCTACACCTTC.

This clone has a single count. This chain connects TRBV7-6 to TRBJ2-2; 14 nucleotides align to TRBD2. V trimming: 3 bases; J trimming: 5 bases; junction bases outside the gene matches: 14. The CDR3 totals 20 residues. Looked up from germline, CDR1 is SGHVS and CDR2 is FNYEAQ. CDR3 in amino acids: CASSFSTSGRARVRTGELFF. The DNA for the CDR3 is TGTGCCAGCAGCTTCTCGACTAGCGGGAGGGCCCGAGTCCGGACCGGGGAGCTGTTTTTT. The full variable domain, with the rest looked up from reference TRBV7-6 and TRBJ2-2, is GAGVSQSPRYKVTKRGQDVALRCDPISGHVSLYWYRQALGQGPEFLTYFNYEAQQDKSGLPNDRFSAERPEGSISTLTIQRTEQRDSAMYRCASSFSTSGRARVRTGELFFGEGSRLTVL.

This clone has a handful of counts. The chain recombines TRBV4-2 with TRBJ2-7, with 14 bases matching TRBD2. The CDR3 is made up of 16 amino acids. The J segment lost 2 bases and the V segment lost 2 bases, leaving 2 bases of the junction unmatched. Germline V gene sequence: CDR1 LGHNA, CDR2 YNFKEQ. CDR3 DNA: TGTGCCAGCAGCCAAAAGACTAGCGGGAGGGCCTACGAGCAGTACTTC. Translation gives CASSQKTSGRAYEQYF.

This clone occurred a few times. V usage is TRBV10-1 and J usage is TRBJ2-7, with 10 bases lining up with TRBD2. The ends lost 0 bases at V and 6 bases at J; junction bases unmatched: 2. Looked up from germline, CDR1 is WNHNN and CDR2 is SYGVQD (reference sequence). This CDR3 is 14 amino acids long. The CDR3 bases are TGCGCCAGCAGTGAGTCAAGCGGGAGGGCCGAGCAGTACTTC. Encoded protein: CASSESSGRAEQYF.

The CDR3 bases are TGTGCCAGCAGCGCCGGACAGACAGGCAATCAGCCCCAGCATTTT. Protein: CASSAGQTGNQPQHF. The rearrangement links TRBV7-9 to TRBJ1-5; a weak D match, TRBD1 (6 bases). V was clipped by 5 bases and J by 2 bases, with 13 bases between them. The CDR3 runs to 15 residues. Germline loops: CDR1 SEHNR, CDR2 FQNEAQ (reference sequence).

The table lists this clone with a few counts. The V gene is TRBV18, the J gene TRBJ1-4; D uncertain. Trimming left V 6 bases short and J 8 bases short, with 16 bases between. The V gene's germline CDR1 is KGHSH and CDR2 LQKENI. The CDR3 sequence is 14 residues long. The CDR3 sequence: CASSPRTTDEKLFF. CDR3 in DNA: TGTGCCAGCTCCCCGAGGACTACGGACGAAAAACTGTTTTTT.